The present entry profiles one T cell receptor (beta chain) with its context. The antigen remains undetermined. The germline gives CDR1 WSHSY, CDR2 SAAADI. The CDR3 contains 11 residues. Trimming cost V 3 bases and J 8 bases, with 7 bases left between them. This record belongs to a study of cytomegalovirus exposure and HLA in healthy donors. Findings of the study overall: A missense DCLRE1C variant was associated with V- and J-gene trimming of TCR beta chains in a later analysis, and an independent cohort replicated the association.

It was with 60 Vbeta and 13 Jbeta primers that the PCR ran. Sequencing used immunoSEQ multiplex PCR; TCRdb keeps in-frame clones, though not all of them. The listing contains 45,000 or so clones. The sequencing input was PBMCs. The receptor comes from a male donor in good health and CMV-seronegative. The chain couples TRBV10-2 to TRBJ1-2; TRBD1 might be the D (6 bases). CDR3 coding DNA: TGCGCCAGCAGTGATGGGGGCGGCTACACCTTC. Its protein is CASSDGGGYTF.